These 19 T cell receptor beta chains share one sample of origin, sequenced in a study of cytomegalovirus exposure and HLA in healthy donors. PCR employed 60 Vbeta and 13 Jbeta primers. Profiled with immunoSEQ multiplex PCR; TCRdb holds only in-frame clones, not every one. The sample lists tens of thousands of clones, about 80% occurring once. The sequenced sample was PBMCs. Receptors originate from a female donor in good health and CMV-seronegative.

In its sample, this clone was seen a few times. This chain joins TRBV4-3 and TRBJ2-5, with D possibly matching TRBD2 (5 bases). Germline CDR1 is LGHNA and CDR2 is YSLEER. The CDR3 contains 13 residues. The V and J ends lost 6 bases and 5 bases respectively, with 13 bases between them. In DNA form, the CDR3 reads TGCGCCAGCAGTCCATGGTTAGCGGAGACCCAGTACTTC. Translating gives CASSPWLAETQYF.

V gene TRBV7-2 combines with J gene TRBJ1-1; a weak D match, TRBD1 (5 bases). Trimming stripped 4 bases from V and 3 bases from J, with 27 bases between. Germline CDR1 SGHTA, CDR2 FQGNSA. This CDR3 region has 19 residues. The chain's CDR3 is CASSSTSLAGGGIYTEAFF. The CDR3 region has the DNA TGTGCCAGCAGCTCAACCTCCCTGGCCGGGGGAGGAATTTACACTGAAGCTTTCTTT.

This chain uses TRBV10-3 with TRBJ1-2; 7 nucleotides align to TRBD1. Trimming removed 4 bases from V and 7 bases from J; junction bases left unmatched: 9. CDR3 length: 14 residues. Germline CDR1 and CDR2: ENHRY and SYGVKD. In nucleotides, the CDR3 is TGTGCCATCAGTGCCACGGGACAGTCCTCTGGCTACACCTTC. It translates to CAISATGQSSGYTF.

V usage is TRBV2 and J usage is TRBJ1-2; D not resolved. Germline lookup yields CDR1 SNHLY and CDR2 FYNNEI. V was pared by 6 bases and J by 8 bases, with 16 bases between. The CDR3 covers 13 residues. CDR3 nucleotides: TGTGCCAGCAGCCGAGGATCCATGGAGGGCTACACCTTC. The encoded protein is CASSRGSMEGYTF. The variable domain in full, completed from reference TRBV2 and TRBJ1-2, reads EPEVTQTPSHQVTQMGQEVILRCVPISNHLYFYWYRQILGQKVEFLVSFYNNEISEKSEIFDDQFSVERPDGSNFTLKIRSTKLEDSAMYFCASSRGSMEGYTFGSGTRLTVV.

This rearrangement joins TRBV21-1 to TRBJ2-7; TRBD1 is the table's D call and was not checked against the DNA. TRBV21-1 is a pseudogene. The CDR3 is 14 amino acids. This CDR3 is CASCEDRGPYEQYF. The DNA of the CDR3 is TGTGCCAGCTGTGAGGACAGGGGACCCTACGAGCAGTACTTC.

This clone occurred a few times. The genes are TRBV5-6 and TRBJ1-5, with D hard to call. Germline V CDR1 and CDR2: SGHDT, YYEEEE. CDR3 length: 15 residues. V was cut by 0 bases and J by 0 bases, with 7 bases left in between. CDR3 coding DNA: TGTGCCAGCAGCTTGGGCCTCTATAGCAATCAGCCCCAGCATTTT. Translated: CASSLGLYSNQPQHF. Drawing the rest from reference TRBV5-6 and TRBJ1-5, the complete variable domain is DAGVTQSPTHLIKTRGQQVTLRCSPKSGHDTVSWYQQALGQGPQFIFQYYEEEERQRGNFPDRFSGHQFPNYSSELNVNALLLGDSALYLCASSLGLYSNQPQHFGDGTRLSIL.

V usage is TRBV15 and J usage is TRBJ2-5; 9 bases are shared with TRBD1. Germline V CDR1 and CDR2: LNHNV, YYDKDF (reference sequence). V lost 5 bases, J lost 1 base, and 5 bases stayed unmatched. The CDR3 is 15 residues long. CDR3 loop: CATSGRDRVQETQYF. CDR3 coding DNA: TGTGCCACCAGCGGCCGGGACAGGGTCCAAGAGACCCAGTACTTC.

This clone has only one observation. The rearrangement links TRBV7-2 to TRBJ1-1; perhaps TRBD1 as D (6 bases). The CDR3 is 15 residues long. V was pared by 1 base and J by 2 bases, with 11 bases between. CDR1 and CDR2 (germline): SGHTA, FQGNSA. The CDR3 spells CASSLVPGVNTEAFF. In DNA form, the CDR3 reads TGTGCCAGCAGCTTAGTTCCAGGGGTAAACACTGAAGCTTTCTTT. The entire variable domain, with the rest obtained from reference TRBV7-2 and TRBJ1-1, is as follows: GAGVSQSPSNKVTEKGKDVELRCDPISGHTALYWYRQSLGQGLEFLIYFQGNSAPDKSGLPSDRFSAERTGGSVSTLTIQRTQQEDSAVYLCASSLVPGVNTEAFFGQGTRLTVV.

The chain uses TRBV13 and TRBJ1-6; D call uncertain. This CDR3 has 16 amino acids. Germline CDR1 PRHDT, CDR2 FYEKMQ (reference sequence). Trimming removed 2 bases at V and 9 bases at J, with 17 bases between. The CDR3: CASSLKPRPTLSPLHF. DNA of the CDR3: TGTGCCAGCAGCTTAAAACCGCGTCCCACCCTTTCACCCCTCCACTTT.

The chain recombines TRBV20-1 with TRBJ2-5, with D unclear. CDR3 length equals 11 residues. With 6 bases removed from V and 5 bases from J, the gap between germline ends came to 10 bases. Germline V gene lookup returns CDR1 DFQATT and CDR2 SNEGSKA (reference sequence). CDR3: CSALTWETQYF. The CDR3 coding sequence is TGCAGTGCCCTAACCTGGGAGACCCAGTACTTC.

This chain connects TRBV6-6 to TRBJ2-3; D might be TRBD2 (6 bases). This CDR3 has 14 residues. V was clipped by 0 bases and J by 8 bases, with 12 bases between them. Germline CDR1 and CDR2: MNHNY and SVGAGI (reference sequence). The CDR3 is CASSYSREVATQYF. The CDR3 DNA reads TGTGCCAGCAGTTACTCGAGGGAGGTGGCTACGCAGTATTTT.

J is TRBJ2-1 and V is TRBV5-1; 8 bases agree with TRBD1. Losses at the gene ends were 4 bases for V and 10 bases for J; bases not matched to a gene: 10. Looked up from germline, CDR1 is SGHRS and CDR2 is YFSETQ. The CDR3 spans 14 residues. The CDR3 DNA follows: TGCGCCAGCAGCCCTATGGGACAGGCCGGGGAGCAGTTCTTC. It yields the protein CASSPMGQAGEQFF.

The J gene is TRBJ1-1, the V gene TRBV19; 8 nucleotides line up with TRBD1. J was trimmed by 5 bases and V by 1 base; bases with no gene match: 0. There are 13 residues in the CDR3. Germline loops: CDR1 LNHDA, CDR2 SQIVND (reference sequence). CDR3 DNA: TGTGCCAGTAGTATAGGGACAGGGACTGAAGCTTTCTTT. Its protein is CASSIGTGTEAFF. The full variable domain, completed using reference TRBV19 and TRBJ1-1, is DGGITQSPKYLFRKEGQNVTLSCEQNLNHDAMYWYRQDPGQGLRLIYYSQIVNDFQKGDIAEGYSVSREKKESFPLTVTSAQKNPTAFYLCASSIGTGTEAFFGQGTRLTVV.

In its sample, this clone was seen a few times. The V call is TRBV2, the J call TRBJ2-7; D unresolved. Per the germline V gene, CDR1 is SNHLY and CDR2 is FYNNEI. Trimming removed 5 bases at V and 6 bases at J, with 11 bases between. The CDR3 length is 12 residues. The DNA of the CDR3 is TGTGCCAGCAGTTTGGATACGGGCGAGCAGTACTTC. It codes for CASSLDTGEQYF.

The chain employs TRBV27 and TRBJ2-7, with D maybe TRBD2 (6 bases). V was pared by 2 bases and J by 3 bases, with 11 bases between. CDR1 is MNHEY, CDR2 SMNVEV, per germline (reference sequence). CDR3 size: 14 residues. CDR3 region: CASSLKPGSYEQYF. In DNA, the CDR3 is TGTGCCAGCAGTTTAAAACCCGGGAGCTACGAGCAGTACTTC.

This chain uses TRBV5-1 with TRBJ1-1; perhaps TRBD1 as D (6 bases). V was cut by 0 bases and J by 14 bases, with 20 bases left in between. CDR1 and CDR2 (germline): SGHRS, YFSETQ. The CDR3 is 14 amino acids. The CDR3 reads CASSLDGGRGEVFF. The CDR3 coding sequence is TGCGCCAGCAGCTTGGACGGGGGGCGGGGGGAAGTATTCTTT.

The chain combines TRBV7-2 with TRBJ1-6; unclear D gene. The CDR3 runs to 15 residues. Germline V lookup: CDR1 SGHTA, CDR2 FQGNSA. V was clipped by 2 bases and J by 7 bases, with 12 bases between them. CDR3 residues: CASSLRPGGNSPLHF. Here the CDR3 DNA reads TGTGCCAGCAGCTTAAGGCCCGGAGGGAATTCACCCCTCCACTTT.

On this clone: The sample carries other DNA sequences with the same CDR3. The chain employs TRBV5-6 and TRBJ1-5; D is unclear. This CDR3 has 15 amino acids. Germline V gene data show CDR1 as SGHDT and CDR2 as YYEEEE. With 2 bases removed from V and 1 base from J, the gap between germline ends came to 10 bases. For the CDR3, the DNA is TGTGCCAGCAGCTTAAGGACGGGAAGCAATCAGCCCCAGCATTTT. Its translation is CASSLRTGSNQPQHF.

This clone was counted a few times. The chain combines TRBV7-3 with TRBJ2-2; the match to TRBD1 covers 7 bases. This CDR3 has 17 residues. V lost 2 bases, J lost 1 base, and 7 bases stayed unmatched. The V gene's germline CDR1 is SGHTA and CDR2 FQGTGA. In nucleotides, the CDR3 is TGTGCCAGCAGCTTATCGTCACAGGGGCAGAACACCGGGGAGCTGTTTTTT. This codes for CASSLSSQGQNTGELFF.